The rows below give T cell receptor beta chains drawn from one sample of a study of T cell changes during pregnancy in multiple sclerosis. The table came from immunoSEQ multiplex PCR; TCRdb's copy has only in-frame clones and leaves some out. The repertoire includes around 70,000 clones, roughly 91% of them detected once, and 0.25% to 0.3% sits in the top ten. Material: CD4+ T cells from peripheral blood mononuclear cells, obtained after pregnancy. The receptors come from a female donor with multiple sclerosis, enrolled in a pregnancy study. Both conserved end residues are part of each CDR3. The D gene is left open where the match is weak. Clone size is not always given. Where it is, it says once, few, many or a class for expanded clones.

j_gene: TRBJ2-3; v_gene: TRBV11-3; d_gene: TRBD1; abundance: -; CDR3aa: CASSQGTGLTDTQYF; CDR3nt: TGTGCCAGCAGCCAAGGGACAGGGTTGACAGATACGCAGTATTTT
j_gene: TRBJ2-7; v_gene: TRBV7-8; d_gene: TRBD2; abundance: -; CDR3aa: CASIRLAGAYYEQYF; CDR3nt: TGTGCCAGCATCCGACTAGCGGGGGCTTACTACGAGCAGTACTTC
j_gene: TRBJ2-1; v_gene: TRBV7-9; d_gene: TRBD2; abundance: -; CDR3aa: CASSSRPPGTSLVANEQFF; CDR3nt: TGTGCCAGCAGTTCCCGTCCCCCCGGGACTAGCCTAGTCGCCAATGAGCAGTTCTTC
j_gene: TRBJ2-7; v_gene: TRBV15; d_gene: -; abundance: -; CDR3aa: CATSRDRRGWDYEQYF; CDR3nt: TGTGCCACCAGCAGAGATCGCCGGGGATGGGACTACGAGCAGTACTTC
j_gene: TRBJ1-1; v_gene: TRBV19; d_gene: TRBD1; abundance: -; CDR3aa: CASSRQGWDTEAFF; CDR3nt: TGTGCCAGTAGTCGACAGGGATGGGACACTGAAGCTTTCTTT
j_gene: TRBJ2-1; v_gene: TRBV27; d_gene: TRBD2; abundance: -; CDR3aa: CASIPLAGSYNEQFF; CDR3nt: TGTGCCAGCATCCCGCTAGCGGGATCTTACAATGAGCAGTTCTTC
j_gene: TRBJ1-1; v_gene: TRBV19; d_gene: -; abundance: -; CDR3aa: CASSNSRDTEAFF; CDR3nt: TGTGCCAGTAGTAATTCCCGGGACACTGAAGCTTTCTTT
j_gene: TRBJ1-6; v_gene: TRBV6-5; d_gene: -; abundance: -; CDR3aa: CASSYREGGSPLHF; CDR3nt: TGTGCCAGCAGTTACCGAGAAGGGGGTTCACCCCTCCACTTT
j_gene: TRBJ1-2; v_gene: TRBV7-9; d_gene: -; abundance: once; CDR3aa: CASSPLSLNYGYTF; CDR3nt: TGTGCCAGCAGCCCCCTCAGTCTTAACTATGGCTACACCTTC
j_gene: TRBJ1-1; v_gene: TRBV6-1; d_gene: TRBD1; abundance: -; CDR3aa: CASSDQQGRPEAFF; CDR3nt: TGTGCCAGCAGTGATCAACAGGGGAGACCTGAAGCTTTCTTT
j_gene: TRBJ2-1; v_gene: TRBV7-9; d_gene: TRBD2; abundance: -; CDR3aa: CASSPSGGIYNEQFF; CDR3nt: TGTGCCAGCAGCCCTAGCGGGGGGATTTACAATGAGCAGTTCTTC
j_gene: TRBJ2-7; v_gene: TRBV28; d_gene: TRBD1; abundance: -; CDR3aa: CASSIPGQGSYEQYF; CDR3nt: TGTGCCAGCAGTATCCCGGGACAGGGATCCTACGAGCAGTACTTC
j_gene: TRBJ2-7; v_gene: TRBV15; d_gene: -; abundance: -; CDR3aa: CATSRDQGHSYEQYF; CDR3nt: TGTGCCACCAGCAGAGATCAGGGACACTCCTACGAGCAGTACTTC
j_gene: TRBJ2-5; v_gene: TRBV6-6; d_gene: TRBD1; abundance: -; CDR3aa: CASRGTGHYQETQYF; CDR3nt: TGTGCCAGCAGGGGGACAGGGCATTACCAAGAGACCCAGTACTTC
j_gene: TRBJ2-3; v_gene: TRBV5-6; d_gene: TRBD1; abundance: -; CDR3aa: CASSLARGSSDTQYF; CDR3nt: TGTGCCAGCAGCTTGGCCAGGGGGTCGTCAGATACGCAGTATTTT
j_gene: TRBJ1-5; v_gene: TRBV10-1; d_gene: -; abundance: -; CDR3aa: CASRQGVEPQHF; CDR3nt: TGCGCCAGCAGACAGGGCGTGGAGCCCCAGCATTTT
j_gene: TRBJ2-1; v_gene: TRBV19; d_gene: -; abundance: -; CDR3aa: CASNPTETGLLNEQFF; CDR3nt: TGTGCCAGTAATCCGACCGAAACCGGGTTACTTAATGAGCAGTTCTTC
j_gene: TRBJ1-6; v_gene: TRBV7-9; d_gene: -; abundance: -; CDR3aa: CASSPGQINSPLHF; CDR3nt: TGTGCCAGCAGCCCAGGACAGATCAATTCACCCCTCCACTTT
j_gene: TRBJ2-5; v_gene: TRBV29-1; d_gene: TRBD1; abundance: -; CDR3aa: CSVARRGQETQYF; CDR3nt: TGCAGCGTTGCCCGCAGGGGGCAAGAGACCCAGTACTTC
j_gene: TRBJ2-2; v_gene: TRBV9; d_gene: TRBD1; abundance: -; CDR3aa: CASSGGTGFTGELFF; CDR3nt: TGTGCCAGCAGCGGTGGGACAGGTTTCACCGGGGAGCTGTTTTTT
j_gene: TRBJ1-2; v_gene: TRBV18; d_gene: -; abundance: -; CDR3aa: CASSPPISATTGYTF; CDR3nt: TGTGCCAGCTCACCACCGATTTCTGCAACAACTGGCTACACCTTC
j_gene: TRBJ1-2; v_gene: TRBV6-1; d_gene: -; abundance: -; CDR3aa: CASGGEWNYGYTF; CDR3nt: TGTGCCAGCGGGGGGGAGTGGAACTATGGCTACACCTTC
j_gene: TRBJ1-2; v_gene: TRBV19; d_gene: TRBD1; abundance: -; CDR3aa: CASSSSRDSGYTF; CDR3nt: TGTGCCAGTAGTTCCTCCCGGGACAGCGGCTACACCTTC
j_gene: TRBJ2-5; v_gene: TRBV5-1; d_gene: -; abundance: once; CDR3aa: CASSLSGKETQYF; CDR3nt: TGCGCCAGCAGCTTGTCCGGGAAAGAGACCCAGTACTTC
j_gene: TRBJ1-6; v_gene: TRBV6-1; d_gene: TRBD1; abundance: -; CDR3aa: CASSDRTGSSYNSPLHF; CDR3nt: TGTGCCAGCAGTGACAGGACAGGGTCCTCCTATAATTCACCCCTCCACTTT
j_gene: TRBJ1-1; v_gene: TRBV5-4; d_gene: -; abundance: -; CDR3aa: CASSLDSTEAFF; CDR3nt: TGTGCCAGCAGCTTGGACTCCACTGAAGCTTTCTTT
j_gene: TRBJ1-2; v_gene: TRBV7-2; d_gene: -; abundance: once; CDR3aa: CASSGGSALPNYGYTF; CDR3nt: TGTGCCAGCAGCGGGGGGTCAGCGCTACCTAACTATGGCTACACCTTC
j_gene: TRBJ1-1; v_gene: TRBV6-5; d_gene: -; abundance: -; CDR3aa: CASSYSGVGDTEAFF; CDR3nt: TGTGCCAGCAGTTACTCAGGTGTAGGGGACACTGAAGCTTTCTTT
j_gene: TRBJ2-2; v_gene: TRBV30; d_gene: -; abundance: -; CDR3aa: CAGIGQNYTGELFF; CDR3nt: TGTGCCGGGATTGGACAGAATTACACCGGGGAGCTGTTTTTT
j_gene: TRBJ2-5; v_gene: TRBV10-1; d_gene: -; abundance: once; CDR3aa: CASSFAGFETQYF; CDR3nt: TGCGCCAGCAGTTTCGCGGGGTTTGAGACCCAGTACTTC
j_gene: TRBJ1-2; v_gene: TRBV2; d_gene: -; abundance: -; CDR3aa: CASSGGSFVGHTF; CDR3nt: TGTGCCAGCAGCGGAGGCAGCTTTGTTGGCCACACCTTC
j_gene: TRBJ2-2; v_gene: TRBV2; d_gene: -; abundance: -; CDR3aa: CASKALWSGELFF; CDR3nt: TGTGCCAGCAAAGCCCTCTGGTCCGGGGAGCTGTTTTTT
j_gene: TRBJ2-1; v_gene: TRBV30; d_gene: TRBD2; abundance: once; CDR3aa: CAWSVRGGAGGNEQFF; CDR3nt: TGTGCCTGGAGTGTACGGGGGGGCGCCGGAGGAAATGAGCAGTTCTTC
j_gene: TRBJ1-3; v_gene: TRBV19; d_gene: TRBD1; abundance: -; CDR3aa: CASSLGTGAGNTIYF; CDR3nt: TGTGCCAGTAGTCTTGGGACAGGTGCCGGAAACACCATATATTTT
j_gene: TRBJ2-1; v_gene: TRBV5-4; d_gene: -; abundance: -; CDR3aa: CASSTTKAAKDEQFF; CDR3nt: TGTGCCAGCAGCACCACTAAGGCCGCTAAGGATGAGCAGTTCTTC
j_gene: TRBJ2-5; v_gene: TRBV19; d_gene: -; abundance: -; CDR3aa: CASSIQGPQETQYF; CDR3nt: TGTGCCAGTAGTATTCAGGGGCCCCAAGAGACCCAGTACTTC
j_gene: TRBJ1-3; v_gene: TRBV6-5; d_gene: -; abundance: -; CDR3aa: CASRRVTGNTIYF; CDR3nt: TGTGCCAGCAGGAGGGTTACTGGAAACACCATATATTTT
j_gene: TRBJ1-1; v_gene: TRBV29-1; d_gene: -; abundance: -; CDR3aa: CSVGNRNTEAFF; CDR3nt: TGCAGCGTTGGTAACAGGAACACTGAAGCTTTCTTT
j_gene: TRBJ2-1; v_gene: TRBV28; d_gene: -; abundance: -; CDR3aa: CASSALGREGYNEQFF; CDR3nt: TGTGCCAGCAGTGCCTTAGGGCGGGAAGGATACAATGAGCAGTTCTTC
j_gene: TRBJ2-1; v_gene: TRBV10-3; d_gene: TRBD2; abundance: -; CDR3aa: CAISDLAGGNEQFF; CDR3nt: TGTGCCATCAGTGATCTAGCGGGCGGCAATGAGCAGTTCTTC